These T cell receptor beta chains were read from a single sample in a study of PD-L1 blockade in urothelial cancer. Profiling relied on immunoSEQ multiplex PCR, and the TCRdb table lists in-frame clones only, not all of them. This table has some 43,000 clones, 75% to 85% appearing once. The specimen was PBMCs, collected around atezolizumab (anti-PD-L1) treatment. The origin of the receptors is a man in his 60s with urothelial cancer. Both conserved end residues are part of each CDR3. Each record gives: D gene, V gene, J gene, clone size, CDR3 protein, CDR3 DNA. A D gene is named only where the DNA matches it firmly. Clone size, where shown, is once, few, many, or a class for clones that have expanded.

TRBD1,TRBV5-6,TRBJ2-7,-,CASSETGTGNEQYF,TGTGCCAGCAGTGAAACCGGGACAGGGAACGAGCAGTACTTC
TRBD1,TRBV19,TRBJ1-4,-,CASSGTGAEKLFF,TGTGCCAGTAGCGGGACAGGGGCTGAAAAACTGTTTTTT
TRBD1,TRBV28,TRBJ1-2,few,CASGDRGRRGYTF,TGTGCCAGTGGGGACAGGGGGCGTCGAGGCTACACCTTC
TRBD2,TRBV28,TRBJ2-2,-,CASGGGGASGELFF,TGTGCGAGCGGGGGCGGGGGGGCCTCCGGGGAGCTGTTTTTT
TRBD2,TRBV28,TRBJ2-1,-,CASSSSGVGNEQFF,TGTGCCAGCAGTTCTAGCGGGGTGGGTAATGAGCAGTTCTTC
TRBD1,TRBV7-9,TRBJ2-7,-,CASSESRGKTYEQYF,TGTGCCAGCAGCGAGTCCAGGGGGAAAACCTACGAGCAGTACTTC
TRBD1,TRBV18,TRBJ1-1,-,CASSRDRSNTEAFF,TGTGCCAGCTCACGGGACAGATCGAACACTGAAGCTTTCTTT
-,TRBV5-1,TRBJ2-7,-,CASSLVGPLHEQYF,TGCGCCAGCAGCTTGGTTGGGCCCTTACACGAGCAGTACTTC
TRBD1,TRBV27,TRBJ2-2,-,CASSLATGLRFRTGELFF,TGTGCCAGCAGTTTAGCGACAGGGCTTCGATTTCGCACCGGGGAGCTGTTTTTT
TRBD1,TRBV10-1,TRBJ2-1,-,CASSGGQGARNEQFF,TGCGCCAGCAGTGGTGGACAGGGGGCGAGAAATGAGCAGTTCTTC